This paragraph reports one T cell receptor (beta chain). This specimen comes from a study of blood T cell repertoires in COVID-19. Study-wide background: Samples came from the United States, Italy and Spain, spanning acute and convalescent COVID-19. Sample material is recorded as cDNA or gDNA derived from T cells, B-cell-depleted T cells, or PBMCs.

Original handling: Reference gene primer amplification yielded estimated nucleated cell counts. Only in-frame clones appear in the TCRdb table, and some are missing; sequencing was by immunoSEQ multiplex PCR. The V and J calls and clone size were taken over from that table, and D and trimming were inferred from the DNA. The table shows roughly 100,000 clones, with about 89% occurring only once. In germline, CDR1 is SGHRS, CDR2 YFSETQ. Trimming left V 4 bases short and J 1 base short, with 14 bases between. This CDR3 spans 15 amino acids. The receptor comes from a woman aged 55-70 years with acute or convalescent COVID-19. Sequenced: peripheral blood. The rearrangement joins TRBV5-1 to TRBJ1-1; no reliable D call. In DNA form, the CDR3 reads TGCGCCAGCAGCCCAACCGGGATTGGGAACACTGAAGCTTTCTTT. Translating it yields CASSPTGIGNTEAFF.